This T cell receptor beta chain originates from a study of T cell responses to AZD1222 COVID-19 vaccine. Study as a whole: Second doses at about 4 or about 12 weeks were pooled. Study observations and caveats: Only after the peak T cell response were repertoires sampled. Clonal diversity was possibly underestimated; the donors were predominantly white British and more often female. The reported proportion of spike-specific TCRs targeting unmutated variant regions was nearly half.

Concerning this clone itself: What it binds is not known.

Using immunoSEQ multiplex PCR, the repertoire was profiled, and TCRdb retains in-frame clones only, with some absent. The sample includes 140,000 to 150,000 clones, approximately 88% of them seen just once. Germline lookup yields CDR1 LGHDT and CDR2 YNNKEL (reference sequence). This CDR3 spans 16 amino acids. The V end was cut by 4 bases, the J end by 7 bases, with 17 bases between. This sequence joins TRBV3-1 (or the pseudogene TRBV3-2) and TRBJ1-6; D is unresolved. The sequences come from peripheral blood, collected on day 0 of AZD1222 vaccination. This TCR was recovered from an adult in good health. CDR3: CASSRSPDLWNSPLHF. CDR3 DNA: TGTGCCAGCAGCCGCTCCCCAGACCTGTGGAATTCACCCCTCCACTTT.